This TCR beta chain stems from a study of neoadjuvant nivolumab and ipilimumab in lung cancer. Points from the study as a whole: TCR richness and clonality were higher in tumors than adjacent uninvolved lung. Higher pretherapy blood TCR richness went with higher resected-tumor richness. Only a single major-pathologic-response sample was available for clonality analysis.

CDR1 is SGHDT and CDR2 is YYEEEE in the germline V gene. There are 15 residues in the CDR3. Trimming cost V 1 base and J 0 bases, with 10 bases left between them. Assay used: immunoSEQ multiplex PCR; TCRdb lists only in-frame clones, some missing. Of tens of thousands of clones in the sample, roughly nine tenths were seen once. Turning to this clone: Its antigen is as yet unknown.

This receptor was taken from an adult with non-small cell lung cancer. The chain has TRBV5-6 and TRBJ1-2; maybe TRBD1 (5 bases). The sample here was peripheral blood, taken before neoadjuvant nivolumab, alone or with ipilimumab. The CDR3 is CASSLLTVTNYGYTF. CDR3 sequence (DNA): TGTGCCAGCAGCTTGTTGACAGTCACTAACTATGGCTACACCTTC.